This T cell receptor (beta chain) appears in the sequencing data of a study of CD8 T cells in Susac syndrome (dated by TCRdb to about 2019). Regarding the research as a whole: The study used repertoire sequencing to test whether antigen drove CD8+ T cell activation and differentiation in Susac syndrome. What the study reported, not specific to this receptor: The study acknowledged that relatively few individuals were included in the TCR sequencing and HLA analysis.

RNA was extracted using the RNeasy kit, and roughly 0.5 to 1 ug of the RNA was reverse transcribed with random hexamers. TCR beta CDR3 regions were amplified with the immunoSEQ multiplex PCR assay covering 54 Vbeta and 13 Jbeta segments. PCR amplification bias was corrected using a synthetic template baseline for primer optimization and computational correction. Per the original workflow: Reads were assigned to V, D and J genes according to IMGT and analyzed in immunoSEQ Analyzer, with only productive sequences retained. To calculate clonality, Shannon entropy was normalized by log2 of the number of productive unique sequences and then subtracted from one. For each patient and control, public and private clones were evaluated within the 100 most prevalent clones. A clone was defined as Susac-specific if it was absent from the healthy and MS cohorts, from around 960 published viral clones and from other ImmuneACCESS disease sequences. In TCRdb, the public reads were trimmed at Q25 with fastp and aligned with MiXCR, with productive beta chains retained. Rows matching on CDR3 protein sequence are summarized as one entry with the most common DNA and genes. The authors' filters were not applied to this entry. A total of around 190,000 distinct CDR3 sequences appear in this sample, over 85% of them only once. Clones ranked in the top ten supply about 0.1% of the sample.

High-throughput TCR beta sequencing profiled peripheral blood CD8+ and CD4+ T cells from healthy donors, Susac syndrome patients and multiple sclerosis patients. Healthy donors were included as age- and sex-matched controls. Bulk CD8+ and CD4+ T cells were purified magnetically by negative isolation, whereas CD8+ TEMRA cells were enriched by FACS. Blood was collected in EDTA tubes and processed within 24 hours, with PBMCs isolated through density gradient centrifugation. PBMCs intended for TCR sequencing were cryopreserved in liquid nitrogen and were subsequently thawed in a 37 degrees C water bath. Purity of sorted or isolated CD4+, CD8+ and CD8+ TEMRA cells was at least 90%. Sequences SGHDN (CDR1) and FVKESK (CDR2) are obtained from the germline V gene. V and J lose 0 bases and 5 bases, and a span of 13 bases separates them. The CDR3 runs 15 residues from the cysteine to the phenylalanine. Left in the record is the CDR3 DNA by itself, 45 bases read in frame from the first base.

Of note for this clonotype: Its antigen remains undetermined. No base qualities exist here, and no much larger clone lies one base off it.

The sample comprised CD4+ T cells from PBMCs. The TCR sequence derives from a human donor in good health. The chain links TRBV14 with TRBJ2-5, with the D gene uncertain. Read as DNA, the sequence is TGTGCCAGCAGCCAAGATGTCGGCTATGGGGAGACCCAGTACTTC. The encoded protein is CASSQDVGYGETQYF.